The clone carrying this T cell receptor (beta chain) has a handful of counts. This entry comes from a study of beta chain features in type 1 diabetes. Overall study context: The patients were much like the healthy donors in age, gender and cell yields.

Sequenced material consisted of expressed TCRB transcripts (all of the isolated RNA was reverse transcribed). Measured with immunoSEQ multiplex PCR; TCRdb has only the in-frame clones, and not every one. The repertoire includes about half a million clones, 10% to 12% of them detected once, and 0.046% sits in the top ten. CDR3 length: 18 residues. Germline V CDR1 and CDR2: SGHDT, YYEEEE. V was pared by 4 bases and J by 2 bases, with 22 bases between. The source of this sequence is a woman in her late teens or twenties in good health. Sequenced: naive CD4+ T cells from blood. The rearrangement links TRBV5-6 to TRBJ1-5; possibly TRBD1 for D (5 bases). In nucleotides, the CDR3 is TGTGCCAGCAGCAGCTTGGCAGGCGGGGCCAAGGGCAATCAGCCCCAGCATTTT. The encoded protein is CASSSLAGGAKGNQPQHF.